These 23 T cell receptor beta chains originate from one sample sequenced in a study of beta chain features in type 1 diabetes. Study observations and caveats: Shortening that was moderate but significant affected the TCRB CDR3s of Type 1 diabetes patients in all four CD4+ subsets.

Their antigens remain unidentified. As every portion of the isolated RNA was reverse transcribed, the sequencing read expressed TCRB transcripts. Here immunoSEQ multiplex PCR was the method, and the copy in TCRdb shows in-frame clones only, minus some. The sample lists about 360,000 clones, around 12% occurring once. Source material: naive CD4+ T cells from blood. The receptors shown here come from a woman between 18 and 30 years old with type 1 diabetes.

The chain recombines TRBV15 with TRBJ1-1, with 7 positions matching TRBD1. V shed 1 base, J shed 4 bases, and the junction held 12 bases outside the gene matches. This CDR3 has 17 residues. CDR1 and CDR2 (germline): LNHNV, YYDKDF (reference sequence). CDR3 residues: CATSRGDRARATTEAFF. The DNA of the CDR3 is TGTGCCACCAGCAGAGGCGACAGGGCTCGGGCGACCACTGAAGCTTTCTTT.

The V call is TRBV18, the J call TRBJ1-6; D unclear. The germline gives CDR1 KGHSH, CDR2 LQKENI. Trimming took off 1 base at V and 7 bases at J, with 8 bases between the two ends. This CDR3 spans 14 amino acids. DNA for the CDR3: TGTGCCAGCTCACCACGAGACACAAATTCACCCCTCCACTTT. It translates to CASSPRDTNSPLHF.

This clone was recorded a few times. The V and J genes are TRBV1 and TRBJ1-2; TRBD1 was called by the table and not checked on the DNA. TRBV1 is a pseudogene. This CDR3 region has 15 residues. The CDR3 nucleotides read TGCACCAGCAGCCAAGATTCCCAGGGGACCTATGGCTACACCTTC. It is translated as CTSSQDSQGTYGYTF.

The gene calls are TRBV27 and TRBJ1-5, with unresolved D. This CDR3 spans 16 amino acids. The germline V and J ends were trimmed by 2 bases and 2 bases, with 13 bases remaining between them. Looked up from germline, CDR1 is MNHEY and CDR2 is SMNVEV (reference sequence). The CDR3 sequence is CASSLVGADGNQPQHF. CDR3 DNA sequence: TGTGCCAGCAGTTTAGTAGGCGCGGATGGCAATCAGCCCCAGCATTTT.

The CDR3 nucleotides are TGTGCCAGCAGTTCCCAACGGACTAGCGGACAAGAGACCCAGTACTTC. This codes for CASSSQRTSGQETQYF. The chain combines TRBV27 with TRBJ2-5; 10 bases fit TRBD2. The V and J ends lost 4 bases and 2 bases, in that order; junction bases with no gene match: 7. In germline, CDR1 is MNHEY, CDR2 SMNVEV (reference sequence). The CDR3 runs to 16 residues.

This chain joins TRBV7-2 and TRBJ1-1, with 7 bases identical to TRBD1. The length of the CDR3 is 11 residues. Germline assignment: CDR1 SGHTA and CDR2 FQGNSA. J lost 8 bases, V lost 11 bases, and 8 bases had no gene match. CDR3 nucleotide sequence: TGTGCCCTAGGGGGCCGAGTGGAAGCTTTCTTT. Amino acid sequence: CALGGRVEAFF.

In this sample, this clone turned up a few times. V gene TRBV7-2 combines with J gene TRBJ1-6; 9 bases are a match to TRBD1. The CDR3 covers 12 residues. After removal of 4 bases from V and 18 bases from J, the junction contained 7 bases not matched to a gene. Germline loops: CDR1 SGHTA, CDR2 FQGNSA. The CDR3 DNA reads TGTGCCAGCAGCTCTGGGACAGGGCCTCCCCACTTT. This encodes CASSSGTGPPHF.

The J gene is TRBJ1-1, the V gene TRBV15; D perhaps matches TRBD1 (5 bases). The V end was cut by 1 base, the J end by 11 bases, with 14 bases between. This CDR3 is built from 13 residues. Germline values: CDR1 LNHNV, CDR2 YYDKDF (reference sequence). CDR3 bases: TGTGCCACCAGCAGAGTTGGTGACAGACGGGCTTTCTTT. Protein sequence: CATSRVGDRRAFF.

This clone was seen a few times. V and J are TRBV18 and TRBJ1-5; 7 nucleotides agree with TRBD1. The germline V gene encodes CDR1 KGHSH and CDR2 LQKENI. This CDR3 is built from 14 residues. V was pared by 4 bases and J by 4 bases, with 4 bases of the junction left unmatched. In DNA form, the CDR3 reads TGTGCCAGCTCACAGACAGGGAGGAATCAGCCCCAGCATTTT. Its translation is CASSQTGRNQPQHF.

This clone occurred a few times. The chain couples TRBV4-1 to TRBJ2-5; D is unresolved. The germline gives CDR1 MGHRA, CDR2 YSYEKL. Trimming removed 2 bases from V and 6 bases from J, with 13 bases in between. The length of the CDR3 is 14 residues. CDR3 sequence reads: CASSQPPLFQTQYF. DNA for the CDR3: TGCGCCAGCAGCCAACCCCCCCTTTTTCAGACCCAGTACTTC.

The chain carries TRBV21-1 and TRBJ1-1; no DNA check was done on the table's D call, TRBD1. TRBV21-1 is deemed a pseudogene. The CDR3 loop spans 15 amino acids. The DNA for the CDR3 is TGTGCCAGCACCATGACCCTACAGGGGGACACTGAAGCTTTCTTT. Its protein product is CASTMTLQGDTEAFF.

The chain links TRBV2 to TRBJ1-5; D is perhaps TRBD1 (5 bases). This CDR3 has 17 residues. The germline gives CDR1 SNHLY, CDR2 FYNNEI. With 0 bases removed from V and 0 bases from J, the gap between germline ends came to 12 bases. CDR3 loop: CASSEALGPNSNQPQHF. CDR3 nucleotides: TGTGCCAGCAGTGAAGCGTTGGGGCCCAATAGCAATCAGCCCCAGCATTTT.

In DNA form, the CDR3 reads TGTGCCAGCAGGCGGGGAGGACGCCCGGATACGCAGTATTTT. This codes for CASRRGGRPDTQYF. This chain joins TRBV7-2 and TRBJ2-3; tentative D call: TRBD2 (6 bases). Trimming took off 6 bases at V and 6 bases at J, with 16 bases between the two ends. Germline values: CDR1 SGHTA, CDR2 FQGNSA. CDR3 length equals 14 residues.

The chain is built from TRBV6-5 and TRBJ2-1; D is ambiguous. Deletions cut 0 bases from V and 11 bases from J, with 8 bases between. Germline V gives CDR1 MNHEY, CDR2 SVGAGI. This CDR3 has 12 residues. For the CDR3, the DNA is TGTGCCAGCAGTTACTCTTCTACCCAGCAGTTCTTC. It codes for CASSYSSTQQFF.

This clone was detected only a few times. The J gene is TRBJ2-3, the V gene TRBV27; D perhaps matches TRBD2 (5 bases). Germline V gene sequence: CDR1 MNHEY, CDR2 SMNVEV (reference sequence). The CDR3 totals 15 residues. Trimming cost V 2 bases and J 1 base, with 10 bases left between them. This CDR3 reads CASSLRVGGTDTQYF. The CDR3 DNA reads as TGTGCCAGCAGTTTACGGGTGGGAGGCACAGATACGCAGTATTTT.

This clone turned up a few times. This chain links TRBV2 with TRBJ1-1; D is ambiguous. The germline V gene has CDR1 SNHLY and CDR2 FYNNEI. The CDR3 consists of 11 residues. V lost 7 bases, J lost 6 bases, and 9 bases lay in between. The CDR3 region has the DNA TGTGCCAGCACGGTGGGCGCTGAAGCTTTCTTT. Amino acids: CASTVGAEAFF.

This chain links TRBV28 with TRBJ2-2, with D tentatively TRBD1 (6 bases). Germline loops: CDR1 MDHEN, CDR2 SYDVKM. The CDR3 contains 15 residues. The V end lost 6 bases, the J end lost 3 bases, and 14 bases lay between the germline ends. The CDR3 coding sequence is TGTGCCAGCAGAATCGTGGACAGAGACACCGGGGAGCTGTTTTTT. Protein: CASRIVDRDTGELFF.

V usage is TRBV7-8 and J usage is TRBJ2-7; TRBD1 agrees at 8 bases. CDR3 size: 14 residues. Germline V gene data show CDR1 as SGHVS and CDR2 as FQNEAQ. With 5 bases clipped from V and 6 bases from J, the junction kept 9 bases outside the gene matches. The CDR3 sequence: CASSPDRVWIEQYF. CDR3 bases: TGTGCCAGCAGCCCGGACAGGGTCTGGATCGAGCAGTACTTC.

This clone was seen a handful of times. The V and J genes are TRBV28 and TRBJ1-2, with unresolved D. From germline, CDR1 is MDHEN and CDR2 SYDVKM. V lost 3 bases to trimming and J lost 7 bases, with 6 bases between them. This CDR3 contains 11 residues. The CDR3 is CASSFPSGYTF. In nucleotides, the CDR3 is TGTGCCAGCAGTTTCCCGAGTGGCTACACCTTC.

The rearrangement joins TRBV30 to TRBJ2-1, with TRBD1 identical over 8 bases. CDR1 is GTSNPN, CDR2 SVGIG, per germline (reference sequence). V lost 0 bases, J lost 0 bases, and 1 base stayed unmatched. The CDR3 spans 15 residues. This CDR3 reads CAWSVGQGSYNEQFF. The CDR3, as DNA: TGTGCCTGGAGTGTTGGACAGGGCTCCTACAATGAGCAGTTCTTC.

V and J are TRBV28 and TRBJ1-6; no definite D call. Germline V lookup: CDR1 MDHEN, CDR2 SYDVKM. The CDR3 consists of 13 residues. Trimming removed 4 bases at V and 11 bases at J, with 12 bases between. Here the CDR3 DNA reads TGTGCCAGCAGTTCCCCTCTGAGGCCACCCCTCCACTTT. This encodes CASSSPLRPPLHF.

This chain uses TRBV5-4 with TRBJ2-3; 11 bases align to TRBD2. The J segment lost 3 bases and the V segment lost 4 bases, leaving 7 bases of the junction unmatched. The germline V gene has CDR1 SGHNT and CDR2 YYREEE (reference sequence). The CDR3 totals 16 residues. The CDR3 DNA follows: TGTGCCAGCAGCACCAGACTAGCGGGGTTTACAGATACGCAGTATTTT. Translating gives CASSTRLAGFTDTQYF.

The rearrangement uses TRBV14 and TRBJ2-7, with a weak D call TRBD2 (5 bases). Germline CDR1 and CDR2: SGHDN and FVKESK. The CDR3 is 13 residues long. V was cut by 3 bases and J by 7 bases, with 13 bases left in between. This chain's CDR3 is CASSHTWTDEQYF. CDR3 coding DNA: TGTGCCAGCAGCCACACCTGGACTGATGAGCAGTACTTC.